The clone carrying this TCR beta chain has a single count. Its antigen is not known. V was cut by 2 bases and J by 2 bases, with 10 bases left in between. This CDR3 is built from 14 residues. Germline-derived CDR1 and CDR2 are MGHDK and SYGVNS. Drawing of peripheral blood yielded about 10 milliliters from each donor. Total RNA, at least 5.5 micrograms per sample, was extracted from PBMCs. The authors ran a second PCR of about 6 to 11 cycles using a sample-barcoded 5' primer and a J-beta primer mix. Each cDNA molecule carried a tag from a template-switch adaptor that contained 12 random nucleotides. TCRdb reprocessed the 5' RACE reads via MiXCR and lists one record per CDR3 protein. The sample holds hundreds of thousands of distinct CDR3 sequences; 45% to 50% are singletons and the top ten take under 35%. These data belong to a study of blood T cells in healthy people across ages. Notes on the study in general: Estimates of diversity drawn from one million T cells were considered underestimates.

The sample was blood. The rearrangement links TRBV25-1 to TRBJ2-7, with a weak D call TRBD1 (6 bases). The TCR sequence derives from an older woman in good health. As DNA, the CDR3 is TGTGCCAGCAGTGAAGCAAGGGGGACCTACGAGCAGTACTTC. Protein sequence: CASSEARGTYEQYF.